Listed below are T cell receptor beta chains from one sample, sequenced in a study of T cell changes during pregnancy in multiple sclerosis. Here immunoSEQ multiplex PCR was the method, and the copy in TCRdb shows in-frame clones only, minus some. The data show about 57,000 clones, 92% seen once. The sample in question was CD4+ T cells from peripheral blood mononuclear cells, obtained in the second trimester of pregnancy. The source of these receptors is a female donor with multiple sclerosis, enrolled in a pregnancy study. Both conserved end residues are part of each CDR3. A D gene is named only where the DNA matches it firmly. Clone size appears in some rows only: once, few, many, or a class for an expanded clone.

DNA | CDR3 | size | V | D | J
TGTGCCAGCAGACAGGGGGCATCACATGGGGCCAACGTCCTGACTTTC | CASRQGASHGANVLTF | once | TRBV5-4 | TRBD1 | TRBJ2-6
TGTGCCAGCAGCCTCGACAGAAACAATGAGCAGTTCTTC | CASSLDRNNEQFF | NA | TRBV7-8 | NA | TRBJ2-1
TGTGCCAGCTCAGACCTGGCAGGGAGCAATCAGCCCCAGCATTTT | CASSDLAGSNQPQHF | NA | TRBV18 | NA | TRBJ1-5
TGTGCCAGCGTAATTGGCGGGGGGCTATACAATGAGCAGTTCTTC | CASVIGGGLYNEQFF | NA | TRBV2 | TRBD2 | TRBJ2-1
TGTGCCAGCTCACCCGGACAGGGGGCTAATCAGCCCCAGCATTTT | CASSPGQGANQPQHF | NA | TRBV18 | TRBD1 | TRBJ1-5
TGTGCCTGGAACTTGGGGCAGAACTATGGCTACACCTTC | CAWNLGQNYGYTF | NA | TRBV30 | NA | TRBJ1-2
TGTGCCAGCAGCTTCACCCTCCGGACTAGCCGAGAGACCCAGTACTTC | CASSFTLRTSRETQYF | NA | TRBV7-9 | TRBD2 | TRBJ2-5
TGTGCCAGCAGCGGAGCGGGGGGACAAGAGACCCAGTACTTC | CASSGAGGQETQYF | NA | TRBV2 | TRBD2 | TRBJ2-5
TGTGCCAGCAGTTCGCCGGGGGGGACGGGGGAGCTGTTTTTT | CASSSPGGTGELFF | NA | TRBV6-5 | TRBD2 | TRBJ2-2
TGTGCCAGCAGAGGGGATAGGACGGGAGGTTGGGCTAATGAAAAACTGTTTTTT | CASRGDRTGGWANEKLFF | NA | TRBV28 | NA | TRBJ1-4
TGTGCCAGCAGCATCTCCCGGGACAGCTATAATTCACCCCTCCACTTT | CASSISRDSYNSPLHF | NA | TRBV5-8 | TRBD1 | TRBJ1-6
TGTGCCAGCCGGGAGGAAGGAGGTGGTGGCTACACCTTC | CASREEGGGGYTF | NA | TRBV6-1 | NA | TRBJ1-2
TGTGCCAGCAGTTTTCCTAGCGGCAATGAGCAGTTCTTC | CASSFPSGNEQFF | NA | TRBV28 | TRBD2 | TRBJ2-1
TGTGCCAGCAGTTACCCGGACAGGGAAGGCGAGCAGTACTTC | CASSYPDREGEQYF | NA | TRBV6-5 | TRBD1 | TRBJ2-7
TGTGCCAGCAGCTTATTCTCGACAACAGGGCCCAATGAAAAACTGTTTTTT | CASSLFSTTGPNEKLFF | NA | TRBV7-2 | NA | TRBJ1-4
TGTGCCAGCAGCCCTCCTCTAGCGGGAGTCAACGAGCAGTACTTC | CASSPPLAGVNEQYF | NA | TRBV5-4 | TRBD2 | TRBJ2-7
TGTGCCAGCAGCATTAGGACAGGGGGCACTGAAGCTTTCTTT | CASSIRTGGTEAFF | few | TRBV5-4 | TRBD1 | TRBJ1-1
TGTGCCAGCAGCCCGAGAACAGGGCCCTCGAACACTGAAGCTTTCTTT | CASSPRTGPSNTEAFF | few | TRBV9 | NA | TRBJ1-1
TGTGCCAGCAGCCAAGATCATCTAGCGGGAGGCGAAGAGACCCAGTACTTC | CASSQDHLAGGEETQYF | NA | TRBV14 | TRBD2 | TRBJ2-5
TGCGCCAGCAGCTTCTATTCCGGGACAGGGTTCTCCTATGGCTACACCTTC | CASSFYSGTGFSYGYTF | NA | TRBV5-1 | TRBD1 | TRBJ1-2
TGTGCCAGCAGCCCGCTTGGCGGGGGGGGAGAGACCCAGTACTTC | CASSPLGGGGETQYF | once | TRBV7-6 | TRBD2 | TRBJ2-5
TGTGCCAGCAGTTTCACGACAGGGAAGAACAATCAGCCCCAGCATTTT | CASSFTTGKNNQPQHF | NA | TRBV28 | TRBD1 | TRBJ1-5
TGTGCCAGCAGTTACCGACTAGCAGACACCGGGGAGCTGTTTTTT | CASSYRLADTGELFF | NA | TRBV6-5 | TRBD2 | TRBJ2-2
TGTGCCAGCAGCTTATCAGGGGGCCGGGAGACCCAGTACTTC | CASSLSGGRETQYF | NA | TRBV7-3 | TRBD1 | TRBJ2-5
TGTGCCAGCAGCGTAGGAGGCGCGGGGGGGGCCGGGGAGCTGTTTTTT | CASSVGGAGGAGELFF | once | TRBV9 | TRBD2 | TRBJ2-2
TGTGCCAGCAGCGTAGGTGATGGGGGGATGATGGCCCAGCATTTT | CASSVGDGGMMAQHF | NA | TRBV9 | NA | TRBJ1-5
TGTGCCAGCAGTAGGACAGGGAGGGACCTTGAAAAACTGTTTTTT | CASSRTGRDLEKLFF | NA | TRBV27 | TRBD1 | TRBJ1-4
TGCGCCAGCAGCTTGGTTGGGAGGGAGACCCAGTACTTC | CASSLVGRETQYF | NA | TRBV5-1 | NA | TRBJ2-5
TGTGCCAGCAGGTTCCAAGGGGAAAACTATGGCTACACCTTC | CASRFQGENYGYTF | NA | TRBV28 | NA | TRBJ1-2
TGTGCCAGCAGTGACCTAGCGGGAGGGCCTGAGCAGTTCTTC | CASSDLAGGPEQFF | NA | TRBV2 | TRBD2 | TRBJ2-1
TGTGCCAGCAGCCTGGACAGGGGGACTGAAGCTTTCTTT | CASSLDRGTEAFF | NA | TRBV7-2 | TRBD1 | TRBJ1-1
TGTGCCAGCAGCCAAGACAGGACTAGCGGGAGTGAGGATACGCAGTATTTT | CASSQDRTSGSEDTQYF | NA | TRBV4-2 | TRBD2 | TRBJ2-3
TGTGCCAGCAGCTCTATGGGCACGAACACTGAAGCTTTCTTT | CASSSMGTNTEAFF | NA | TRBV9 | NA | TRBJ1-1
TGTGCCAGCAGCCCTAGTCCGGGACAGGGGACCTACGAGCAGTACTTC | CASSPSPGQGTYEQYF | NA | TRBV28 | TRBD1 | TRBJ2-7
TGTGCCAGCAGCCCCGGGACAGGGGGACGAGGGGCCTACGAGCAGTACTTC | CASSPGTGGRGAYEQYF | NA | TRBV27 | TRBD1 | TRBJ2-7
TGTGCCAGCAGTCCACGCGGACAGGGGAGCACTGAAGCTTTCTTT | CASSPRGQGSTEAFF | once | TRBV28 | TRBD1 | TRBJ1-1
TGTGCCAGCAGTTCCATCAGAAGACAGGGGACCTACGAGCAGTACTTC | CASSSIRRQGTYEQYF | NA | TRBV6-5 | TRBD1 | TRBJ2-7
TGTGCCAGCAACATGCGGGGGGGCTACAATGAGCAGTTCTTC | CASNMRGGYNEQFF | NA | TRBV2 | TRBD2 | TRBJ2-1
TGTGCCAGCAGCCCAACTACGACAGGGGCAGAAGCTTTCTTT | CASSPTTTGAEAFF | NA | TRBV5-4 | TRBD1 | TRBJ1-1
TGTGCCAGCAGCTTAGACGACAGTCCCAAAAACATTCAGTACTTC | CASSLDDSPKNIQYF | NA | TRBV7-6 | NA | TRBJ2-4
TGTGCCAGTAGTACCCACAGGGCCCCCTTGGAGGAAGCTTTCTTT | CASSTHRAPLEEAFF | NA | TRBV19 | NA | TRBJ1-1
TGTGCCAGCAGCAAAAAACACAGGAACTATGGCTACACCTTC | CASSKKHRNYGYTF | NA | TRBV21-1 | NA | TRBJ1-2